This T cell receptor (beta chain) originates from a study of Ad26.COV2.S vaccination and SARS-CoV-2 variants. Regarding the study as a whole: Vaccine and placebo recipients had similar non-spike TCR breadth.

Treatment: around 19 received Ad26.COV2.S at low or high dose, single or two shots; about 5 received placebo; per-sample allocation not given. Sampling happened 63 days after the first vaccine or placebo injection. On this clone itself: Its target is unknown.

In germline, CDR1 is MNHEY, CDR2 SVGAGI. CDR3 length: 14 residues. The ends were cut back, 8 bases at V and 8 bases at J, with 18 bases in the middle. The table came from immunoSEQ multiplex PCR; TCRdb's copy has only in-frame clones and leaves some out. The sample shows some 480,000 clones, approximately 90% of them seen only once. The input for sequencing was peripheral blood, taken in a trial of Ad26.COV2.S vaccine versus placebo. The sequence derives from a person between 18 and 65 years old who received the Ad26.COV2.S COVID-19 vaccine or a placebo. The V and J genes are TRBV6-5 and TRBJ1-4; weak D call: TRBD1 (6 bases). DNA for the CDR3: TGTGCCAGCGGTCCTACAGGGAGAGGCGAAAAACTGTTTTTT. Translating gives CASGPTGRGEKLFF.